This T cell receptor (beta chain) is from a study of T cells in localized non-small cell lung cancer. Study-level findings and limits: There was an association of higher blood T cell density with longer overall survival. It was uninvolved adjacent lung that showed the highest T cell clonality, exceeding tumor. Appearances in adjacent lung were noted for a median 57 of the top 100 tumor clones.

In the case of this clone: The antigen remains unidentified.

Germline CDR1 is SGHRS and CDR2 is YFSETQ. CDR3 size: 14 residues. The ends lost 2 bases at V and 4 bases at J; junction bases unmatched: 5. Generated by immunoSEQ multiplex PCR, the TCRdb table keeps only in-frame clones and is missing some. The table lists about 2,800 clones, roughly 17% of them singletons. This TCR came from a woman aged 40-69 years with stage II lung adenocarcinoma. The chain employs TRBV5-1 and TRBJ1-2; 7 positions agree with TRBD1. This sample comprised lung tumor tissue, obtained before any cancer treatment. CDR3 coding DNA: TGCGCCAGCAGCTTCGAGGGGGCGAGCTATGGCTACACCTTC. Its protein is CASSFEGASYGYTF.